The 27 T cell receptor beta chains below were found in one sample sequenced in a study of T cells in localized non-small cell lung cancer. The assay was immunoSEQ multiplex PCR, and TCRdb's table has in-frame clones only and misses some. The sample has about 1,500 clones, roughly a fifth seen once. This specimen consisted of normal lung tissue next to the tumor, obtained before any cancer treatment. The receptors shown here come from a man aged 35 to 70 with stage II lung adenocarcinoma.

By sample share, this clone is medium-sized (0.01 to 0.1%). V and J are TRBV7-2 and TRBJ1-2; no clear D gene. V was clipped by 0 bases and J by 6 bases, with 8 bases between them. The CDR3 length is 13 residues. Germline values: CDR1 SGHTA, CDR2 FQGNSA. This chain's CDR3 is CASSLAPADGYTF. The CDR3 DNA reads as TGTGCCAGCAGCTTAGCACCGGCGGATGGCTACACCTTC.

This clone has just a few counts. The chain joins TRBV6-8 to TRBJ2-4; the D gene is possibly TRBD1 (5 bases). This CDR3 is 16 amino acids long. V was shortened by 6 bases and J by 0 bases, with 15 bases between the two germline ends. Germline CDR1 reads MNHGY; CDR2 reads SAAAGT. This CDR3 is CASSPDMDKAKNIQYF. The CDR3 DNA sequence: TGTGCCAGCAGCCCGGATATGGACAAAGCCAAAAACATTCAGTACTTC.

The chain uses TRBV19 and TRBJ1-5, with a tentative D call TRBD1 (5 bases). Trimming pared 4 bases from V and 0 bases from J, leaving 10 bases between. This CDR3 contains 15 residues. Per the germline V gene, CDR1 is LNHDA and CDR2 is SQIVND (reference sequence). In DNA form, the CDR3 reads TGTGCCAGTAGTAGACAGAGTTATAGCAATCAGCCCCAGCATTTT. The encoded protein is CASSRQSYSNQPQHF.

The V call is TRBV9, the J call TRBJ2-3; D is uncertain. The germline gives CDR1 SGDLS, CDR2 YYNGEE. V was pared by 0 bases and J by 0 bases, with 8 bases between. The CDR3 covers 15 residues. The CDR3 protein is CASSVGLGSTDTQYF. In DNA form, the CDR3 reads TGTGCCAGCAGCGTAGGGTTGGGGAGCACAGATACGCAGTATTTT.

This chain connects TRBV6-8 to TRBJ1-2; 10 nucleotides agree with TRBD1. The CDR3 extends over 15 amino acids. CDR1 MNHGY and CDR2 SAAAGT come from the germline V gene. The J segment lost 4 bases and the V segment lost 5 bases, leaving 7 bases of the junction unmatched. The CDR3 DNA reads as TGTGCCAGCAGTAGGACAGGGGGAGAGGTCTATGGCTACACCTTC. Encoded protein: CASSRTGGEVYGYTF.

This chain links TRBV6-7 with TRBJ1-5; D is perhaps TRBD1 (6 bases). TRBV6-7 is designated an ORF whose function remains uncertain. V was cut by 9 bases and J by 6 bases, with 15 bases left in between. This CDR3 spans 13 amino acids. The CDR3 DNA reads TGTGCCAGGGCCGGGGGGGCCAGTCAGCCCCAGCATTTT. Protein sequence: CARAGGASQPQHF.

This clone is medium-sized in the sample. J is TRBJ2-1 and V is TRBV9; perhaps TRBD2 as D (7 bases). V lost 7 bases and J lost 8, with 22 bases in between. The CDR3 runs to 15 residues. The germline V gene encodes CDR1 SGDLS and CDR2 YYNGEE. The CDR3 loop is CASDRRLGGRDEQFF. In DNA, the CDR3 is TGTGCCAGCGATCGCCGACTGGGGGGGCGAGATGAGCAGTTCTTC.

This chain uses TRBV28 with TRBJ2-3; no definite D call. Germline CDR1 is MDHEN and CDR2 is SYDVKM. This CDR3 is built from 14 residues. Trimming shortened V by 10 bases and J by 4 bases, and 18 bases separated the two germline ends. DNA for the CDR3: TGTGCCACCACACACGGGTCCAGCGCAGATACGCAGTATTTT. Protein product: CATTHGSSADTQYF.

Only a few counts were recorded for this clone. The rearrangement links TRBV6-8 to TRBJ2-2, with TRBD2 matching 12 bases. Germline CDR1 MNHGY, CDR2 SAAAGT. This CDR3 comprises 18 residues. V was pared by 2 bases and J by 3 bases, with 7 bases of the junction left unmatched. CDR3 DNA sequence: TGTGCCAGCAGTTACACTAGCGGGAGGCCTGAATACACCGGGGAGCTGTTTTTT. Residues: CASSYTSGRPEYTGELFF.

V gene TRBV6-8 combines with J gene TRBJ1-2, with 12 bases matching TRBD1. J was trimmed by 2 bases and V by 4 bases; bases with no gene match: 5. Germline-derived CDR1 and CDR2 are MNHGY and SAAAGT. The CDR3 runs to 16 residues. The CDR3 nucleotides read TGTGCCAGCAGTTCGGGACAGGGGGCGGGCAACTATGGCTACACCTTC. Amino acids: CASSSGQGAGNYGYTF.

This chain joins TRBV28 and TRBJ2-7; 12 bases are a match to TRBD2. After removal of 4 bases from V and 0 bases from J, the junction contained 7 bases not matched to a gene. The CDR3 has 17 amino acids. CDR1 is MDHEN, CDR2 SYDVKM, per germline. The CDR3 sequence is CASSSRTSGVVSYEQYF. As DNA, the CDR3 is TGTGCCAGCAGTTCTCGGACTAGCGGGGTTGTCTCCTACGAGCAGTACTTC. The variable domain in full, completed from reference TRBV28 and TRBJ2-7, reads DVKVTQSSRYLVKRTGEKVFLECVQDMDHENMFWYRQDPGLGLRLIYFSYDVKMKEKGDIPEGYSVSREKKERFSLILESASTNQTSMYLCASSSRTSGVVSYEQYFGPGTRLTVT.

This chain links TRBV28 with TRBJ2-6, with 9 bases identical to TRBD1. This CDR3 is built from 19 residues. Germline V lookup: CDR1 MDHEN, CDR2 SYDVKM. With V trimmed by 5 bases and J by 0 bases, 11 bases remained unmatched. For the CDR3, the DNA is TGTGCCAGCAGTACGCTACAGGGGGCGAAGGTCTCTGGGGCCAACGTCCTGACTTTC. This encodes CASSTLQGAKVSGANVLTF.

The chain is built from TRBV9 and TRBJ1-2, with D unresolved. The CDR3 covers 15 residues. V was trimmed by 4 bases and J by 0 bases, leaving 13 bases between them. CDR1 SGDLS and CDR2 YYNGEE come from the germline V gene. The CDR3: CASSPPGSTNYGYTF. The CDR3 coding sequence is TGTGCCAGCAGCCCCCCCGGGTCTACTAACTATGGCTACACCTTC.

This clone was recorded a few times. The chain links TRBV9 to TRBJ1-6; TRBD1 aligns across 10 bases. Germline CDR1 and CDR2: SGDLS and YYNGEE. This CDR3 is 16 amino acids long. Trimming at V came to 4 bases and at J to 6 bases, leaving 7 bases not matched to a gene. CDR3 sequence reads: CASSTRDRGLNSPLHF. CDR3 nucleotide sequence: TGTGCCAGCAGCACCCGGGACAGGGGTCTTAATTCACCCCTCCACTTT.

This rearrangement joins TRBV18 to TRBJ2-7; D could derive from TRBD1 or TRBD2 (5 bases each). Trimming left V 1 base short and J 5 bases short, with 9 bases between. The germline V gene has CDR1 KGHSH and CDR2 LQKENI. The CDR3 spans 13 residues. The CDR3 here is CASSPRGSDEQYF. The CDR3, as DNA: TGTGCCAGCTCACCACGGGGGAGCGACGAGCAGTACTTC.

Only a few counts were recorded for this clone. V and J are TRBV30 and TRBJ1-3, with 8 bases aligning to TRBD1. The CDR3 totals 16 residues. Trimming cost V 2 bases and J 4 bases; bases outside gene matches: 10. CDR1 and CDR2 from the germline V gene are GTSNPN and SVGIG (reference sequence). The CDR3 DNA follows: TGTGCCTGGAGTCTCCCAGGGGGCGCAGGAGGAAACACCATATATTTT. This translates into CAWSLPGGAGGNTIYF.

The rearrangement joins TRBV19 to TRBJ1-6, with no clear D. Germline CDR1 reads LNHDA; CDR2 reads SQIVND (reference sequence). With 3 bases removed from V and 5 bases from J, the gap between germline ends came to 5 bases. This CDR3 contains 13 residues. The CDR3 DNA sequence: TGTGCCAGTAGTATGGAACATAATTCACCCCTCCACTTT. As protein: CASSMEHNSPLHF. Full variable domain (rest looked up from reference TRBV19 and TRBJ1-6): DGGITQSPKYLFRKEGQNVTLSCEQNLNHDAMYWYRQDPGQGLRLIYYSQIVNDFQKGDIAEGYSVSREKKESFPLTVTSAQKNPTAFYLCASSMEHNSPLHFGNGTRLTVT.

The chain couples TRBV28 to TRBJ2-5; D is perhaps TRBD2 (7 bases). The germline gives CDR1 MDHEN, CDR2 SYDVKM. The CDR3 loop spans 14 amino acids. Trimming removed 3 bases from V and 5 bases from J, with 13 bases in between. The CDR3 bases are TGTGCCAGCAGTTTGGCGGGGGCCGGTGAGACCCAGTACTTC. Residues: CASSLAGAGETQYF.

CDR3 loop: CASNSGQDGEPLHF. CDR3 nucleotide sequence: TGTGCCAGCAACTCCGGACAGGACGGGGAACCCCTCCACTTT. The J gene is TRBJ1-6, the V gene TRBV11-3, with 7 nucleotides matching TRBD1. V shed 7 bases, J shed 12 bases, and the junction held 12 bases outside the gene matches. CDR1 is SGHNT and CDR2 is YENEEA in the germline V gene. CDR3 length equals 14 residues.

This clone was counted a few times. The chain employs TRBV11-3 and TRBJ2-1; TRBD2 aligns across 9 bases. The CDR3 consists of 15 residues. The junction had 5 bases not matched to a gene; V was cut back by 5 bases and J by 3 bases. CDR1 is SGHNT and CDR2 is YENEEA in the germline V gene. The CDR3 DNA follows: TGTGCCAGCAGCCCGCGGGGGGGCCTCTACAATGAGCAGTTCTTC. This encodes CASSPRGGLYNEQFF. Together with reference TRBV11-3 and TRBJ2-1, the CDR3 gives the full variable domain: EAGVVQSPRYKIIEKKQPVAFWCNPISGHNTLYWYLQNLGQGPELLIRYENEEAVDDSQLPKDRFSAERLKGVDSTLKIQPAELGDSAVYLCASSPRGGLYNEQFFGPGTRLTVL.

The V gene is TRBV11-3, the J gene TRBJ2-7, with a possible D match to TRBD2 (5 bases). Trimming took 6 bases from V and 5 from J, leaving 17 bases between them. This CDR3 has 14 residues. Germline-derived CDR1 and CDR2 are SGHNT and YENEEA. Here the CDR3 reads CASSLPGSVDEQYF. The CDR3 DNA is TGTGCCAGCAGTTTACCGGGTAGCGTCGACGAGCAGTACTTC. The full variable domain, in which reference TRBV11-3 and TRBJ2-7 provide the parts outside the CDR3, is EAGVVQSPRYKIIEKKQPVAFWCNPISGHNTLYWYLQNLGQGPELLIRYENEEAVDDSQLPKDRFSAERLKGVDSTLKIQPAELGDSAVYLCASSLPGSVDEQYFGPGTRLTVT.

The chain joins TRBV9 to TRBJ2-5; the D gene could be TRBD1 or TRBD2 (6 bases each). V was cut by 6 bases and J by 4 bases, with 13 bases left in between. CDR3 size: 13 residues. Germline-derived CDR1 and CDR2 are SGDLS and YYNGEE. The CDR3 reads CASTTGAGETQYF. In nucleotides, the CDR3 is TGTGCCAGCACCACGGGGGCTGGAGAGACCCAGTACTTC.

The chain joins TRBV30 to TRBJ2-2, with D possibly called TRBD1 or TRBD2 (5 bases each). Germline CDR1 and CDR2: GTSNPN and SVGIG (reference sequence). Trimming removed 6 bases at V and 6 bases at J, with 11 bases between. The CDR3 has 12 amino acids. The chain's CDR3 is CACLRGPGELFF. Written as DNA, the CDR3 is TGTGCCTGTCTTAGGGGACCCGGGGAGCTGTTTTTT.

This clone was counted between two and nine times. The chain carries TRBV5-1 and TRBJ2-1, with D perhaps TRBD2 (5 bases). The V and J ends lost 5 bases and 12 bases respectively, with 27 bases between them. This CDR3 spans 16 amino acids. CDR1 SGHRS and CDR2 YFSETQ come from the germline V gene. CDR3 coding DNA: TGCGCCAGCAGACAGAACCTAGGCGAGGGTTTTGATGGGCAGTTCTTC. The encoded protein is CASRQNLGEGFDGQFF.

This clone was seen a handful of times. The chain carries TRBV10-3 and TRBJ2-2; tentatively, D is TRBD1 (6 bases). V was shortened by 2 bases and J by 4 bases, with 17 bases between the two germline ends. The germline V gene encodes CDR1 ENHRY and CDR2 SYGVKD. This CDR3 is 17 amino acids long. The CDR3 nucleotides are TGTGCCATCAGTGAGCCCGCCCCAGGGGCCAGCACCGGGGAGCTGTTTTTT. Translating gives CAISEPAPGASTGELFF.

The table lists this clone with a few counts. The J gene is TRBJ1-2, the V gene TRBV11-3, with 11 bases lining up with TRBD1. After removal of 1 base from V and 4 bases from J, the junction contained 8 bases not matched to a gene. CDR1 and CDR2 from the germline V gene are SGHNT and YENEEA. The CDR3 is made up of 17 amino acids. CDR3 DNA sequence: TGTGCCAGCAGCTTAGTCCTTAGAGGACAGGGGGCCTATGGCTACACCTTC. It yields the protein CASSLVLRGQGAYGYTF.

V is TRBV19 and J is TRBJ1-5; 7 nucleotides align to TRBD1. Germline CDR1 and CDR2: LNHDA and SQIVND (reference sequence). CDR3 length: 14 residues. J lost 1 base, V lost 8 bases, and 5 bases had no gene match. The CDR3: CASGQAGSNQPQHF. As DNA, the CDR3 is TGTGCCAGTGGACAGGCCGGGAGCAATCAGCCCCAGCATTTT.